This T cell receptor (beta chain) was found in a study of cytomegalovirus exposure and HLA in healthy donors (dated by TCRdb to 2016 to 2017). General notes on the study: According to an earlier analysis of 587 of the donors, roughly 180 million T cells yielded 117 million unique TCR beta sequences and about 300 Gb of sequence data. About 280 gigabases of sequencing data and approximately 91 million unique TCR sequences made up an early release that covered 640 HLA-typed donors. Of the roughly 400 genotyped donors, 75% to 85% were placed in the genetic ancestry cluster associated with self-reported Caucasian donors. The study aimed to test whether cataloging public T cell receptors could reveal signatures of past pathogen exposure. Using immunosequencing, the study profiled T cell repertoires from 550 to 750 subjects and related those repertoires to cytomegalovirus serostatus. A separate validation cohort of 90 to 150 different subjects was used in addition to the roughly 700-subject first cohort. The study combined high-throughput TCR immunosequencing, statistical association of individual TCRs with disease status, and machine learning to predict cytomegalovirus infection status. A later analysis re-analyzed previously published TCR beta repertoires from about 730 donors and added high-resolution HLA genotyping to study TCR occurrence patterns. The later analysis used no new phenotypic data to find candidate immune exposures, relying instead on TCR beta sequences and their occurrence across donors. An earlier analysis of 587 of the donors applied high-throughput TCR beta sequencing to assess whether each TCR beta V gene segment acted as functional or pseudogenic. Donor age, sex, ethnicity and CMV serostatus were compiled together with the repertoire data. Genome-wide SNP genotypes for about 65% of the 666 donors were used in a later genetic analysis, which treated that subset as a discovery cohort. All discovery cohort repertoires had been generated using a single sequencing platform. HLA typing covered class I and class II loci at four-digit resolution. The number of typed donors differed by locus: about 620-640 for A, B, C, DRB1 and DQB1; 500 to 550 for DQA1; some 590 for DPA1; and about 470 for DPB1. A handful of DR-DQ haplotypes were handled as single units for association and clustering because linkage in the cohort was strong. Among under 450 genotyped donors of the cohort, an average of 235,054 unique TCR beta nucleotide sequences were sequenced per donor, 15% to 20% of them non-productive.

Sequences LNHNV (CDR1) and YYDKDF (CDR2) are obtained from the germline V gene (reference sequence). The CDR3 has 12 amino acids, counting the end cysteine and phenylalanine. The sequence is cut down to CDR3 DNA, 36 bases in frame from base 1. The trim is 3 bases for V and 5 bases for J, with a gap of 7 bases between the germline ends. What the research found in general, with its limitations: In an earlier analysis of roughly 560 of the donors, most TCR beta V segments were observed in productive rearrangements about 90% or about 30% of the time, broadly matching IMGT annotations. When HLA alleles, especially DR and DQ, strongly co-occurred, attributing TCR associations to individual alleles was difficult. Linkage disequilibrium might explain the correlated functional status among segregating V segments, but an unknown experimental factor could not be ruled out. In a later analysis, HLA-associated TCR beta chains were found to be more clonally expanded and to have lower generation probabilities than equally common non-associated chains. A further reported finding was that TCR beta sequences accurately predicted the HLA-A and HLA-B alleles for most subjects in the first cohort. A later genetic analysis associated a missense DCLRE1C variant with V-gene and J-gene trimming of TCR beta chains, and an independent cohort replicated the association. The authors suggested that the approach could potentially be generalized to other disease states and immunological phenotypes. Because counts were too low, approximately 15 rarely observed V segments, including chromosome 9 orphons, were excluded from the earlier analysis of 587 of the donors. Several of the top co-occurrence clusters appeared to be linked to parvovirus B19, influenza, CMV and Epstein-Barr virus, according to a later analysis. Because HLA typing was unavailable for some donors at each locus, only the typed subset was used in association tests. Presence/absence analyses assumed roughly uniform sequencing depth across donors, an assumption that may not hold. A later analysis associated 15,000 or so TCR beta sequences with specific HLA alleles at a false discovery rate of 0.05. A cluster of highly shared sequence variants was judged likely to be a technical artifact of the sequencing pipeline. Across donors, most TCR sequences were observed very rarely, whereas some public TCRs were present in many individuals. A later analysis found that TCR association rates varied across HLA loci, with DRB1 alleles showing the most associated TCRs and HLA-C alleles the fewest. The cohort was sequenced for TCR beta chains only, and without alpha or paired-chain data the features that could be detected were limited. In both the original and validation cohorts, the classifier was reported to diagnose cytomegalovirus status with high specificity and sensitivity. The 87-base-pair reads could not distinguish some IMGT-functional V segments, including TRBV6-2 and TRBV6-3, so those segments were excluded. In vitro tests confirmed that a few of the cytomegalovirus-associated TCR beta chains recognize cytomegalovirus antigens. In the study, around 150 TCR beta chains were listed as associated with cytomegalovirus. For the cohort, immune exposure information was limited to CMV serostatus. A later analysis found that most CMV-associated TCR beta chains appeared HLA-restricted, with HLA associations seemingly driven largely by CMV exposure. Compared with the 666-donor mean, donors in an Asian-associated ancestry cluster had fewer N-insertions in productive TCRs, according to a later genetic analysis.

The cohort comprised 550 to 700 healthy bone marrow donors. All cohort members were sampled while nominally healthy, although unrecorded immune exposures were likely present. The donor was CMV seronegative and was included in the group of 352 seronegative cohort members. A peripheral blood sample was collected from each donor, and TCR beta sequencing was performed on peripheral blood mononuclear cells. Genomic DNA was extracted from the blood cell samples with the Qiagen DNeasy Blood Extraction Kit. Libraries were prepared through the immunoSEQ multiplex PCR assay. For the multiplex PCR, a mixture combining 60 forward primers for TCR Vbeta segments and 13 reverse primers for TCR Jbeta segments was used. Amplification of the CDR3 region of rearranged TCR beta genes was performed with a multiplex PCR assay on genomic DNA. Amplified TCR beta libraries were sequenced as 87-base-pair reads on the Illumina HiSeq System. In the authors' own workflow: In a later analysis, roughly 80 million unique TCR beta chains were counted across the approximately 640 repertoires, and roughly 11 million of these chains were shared by at least two donors. Raw reads were error-corrected and collapsed into unique sequences by a nearest-neighbor algorithm in which closely related sequences were merged to remove PCR and sequencing errors. Alignment of CDR3 sequences to IMGT reference sequences was used to assign V, D and J gene segments. For a sequence to be retained, a match of at least six nucleotides to both a V gene segment and a J gene segment was required. Rearrangements were called productive when the CDR3 lacked stop codons and stayed in frame with V and J; all others were non-productive. Following IMGT convention, CDR3 was defined as the stretch from the second conserved V-encoded cysteine to the conserved J-encoded phenylalanine. The earlier analysis of fewer than 750 of the donors excluded sequences that lacked an unambiguous match to a single V gene segment. An earlier analysis of several hundred of the donors called V segments functional above 56.7% productive rearrangements and segregating when the between-donor standard deviation exceeded 5%. A statistical classification framework was developed to diagnose cytomegalovirus status using the catalog of TCR beta chain sequences. In a later analysis, TCR nucleotide sequences were compared against IMGT/GENE-DB human TR gene sequences so that V and J genes could be assigned. In a later analysis, CDR3 sequences and most-parsimonious VDJ recombination scenarios were assigned using the TCRdist pipeline. A later analysis defined each TCR beta chain by its CDR3 amino acid sequence plus V-gene family, and excluded reads lacking a unique V-gene family. A later analysis removed 450 to 600 highly shared, low-generation-probability nucleotide sequences to deal with suspected cross-contamination and a sequencing artifact. In a later analysis, a clonal expansion index was calculated for each public chain from normalized within-repertoire ranks of inferred template counts. In a later analysis, generation probabilities were computed using a VDJ recombination model fitted to out-of-frame rearrangements, and the results were checked against IGoR. In a later analysis, hypergeometric tests were used to score TCR-TCR, TCR-HLA and TCR-CMV co-occurrence, with a repertoire-size bias correction applied to TCR pairs. To estimate false discovery rates, a later analysis permuted the HLA or CMV assignments 20 times. In a later analysis, co-occurring TCRs were grouped with DBSCAN, and TCRdist sequence similarity was added when clustering was performed within HLA-allele-positive subsets. Co-occurrence clustering excluded repertoires with fewer than 30,000 or more than 120,000 public chains, plus five with anomalous nucleotide sharing. TCRdb provides this immuneACCESS table in a form limited to in-frame rearrangements. Some clones are lacking; in checked studies, under half of them reflect an unresolved V gene, and why the rest are absent is not known. That table is the source of V, J and clone size, and D and trimming were worked out from the DNA. This sample lists 150,000 to 200,000 clones; about 81% were detected once. The biggest ten clones account for around 2% of the sample.

To note about this clone: Its antigen is still unknown. Qualities for individual bases were not recorded, and no much larger clone is one base off.

The rearrangement combines TRBV15 with TRBJ2-5; TRBD1 might be the D gene, on 5 matching bases. The source material was PBMCs. The sequence was obtained from a man aged 18 to 30 in good health and CMV-seronegative. In nucleotides, the sequence is TGTGCCACCAGCAGGGGGCAGGAGACCCAGTACTTC. This gives the protein CATSRGQETQYF.